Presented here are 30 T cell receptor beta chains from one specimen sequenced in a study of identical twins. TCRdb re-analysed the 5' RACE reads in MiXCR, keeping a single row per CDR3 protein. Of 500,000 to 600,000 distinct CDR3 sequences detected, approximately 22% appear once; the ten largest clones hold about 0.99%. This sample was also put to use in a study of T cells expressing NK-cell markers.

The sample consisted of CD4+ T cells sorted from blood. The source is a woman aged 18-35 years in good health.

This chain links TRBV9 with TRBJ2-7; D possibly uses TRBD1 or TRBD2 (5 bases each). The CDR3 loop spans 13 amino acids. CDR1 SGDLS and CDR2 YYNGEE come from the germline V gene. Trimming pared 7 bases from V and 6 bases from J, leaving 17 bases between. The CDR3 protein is CASSKEGQVEQYF. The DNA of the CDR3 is TGTGCCAGCTCCAAAGAGGGGCAGGTCGAGCAGTACTTC.

The CDR3 loop reads CSARDRGSPNTGELFF. CDR3 DNA: TGCAGTGCTAGAGATAGGGGTAGCCCGAACACCGGGGAGCTGTTTTTT. The chain recombines TRBV20-1 with TRBJ2-2, with a possible D match to TRBD1 (5 bases). CDR1 is DFQATT, CDR2 SNEGSKA, per germline (reference sequence). With 0 bases removed from V and 0 bases from J, the gap between germline ends came to 11 bases. The CDR3 is made up of 16 amino acids.

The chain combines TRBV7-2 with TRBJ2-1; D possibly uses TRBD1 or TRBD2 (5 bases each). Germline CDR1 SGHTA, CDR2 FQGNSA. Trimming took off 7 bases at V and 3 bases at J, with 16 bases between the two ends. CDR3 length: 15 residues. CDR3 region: CASTPGLLSYNEQFF. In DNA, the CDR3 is TGTGCCAGCACCCCGGGGCTTTTGAGCTACAATGAGCAGTTCTTC. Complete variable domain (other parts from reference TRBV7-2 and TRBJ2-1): GAGVSQSPSNKVTEKGKDVELRCDPISGHTALYWYRQSLGQGLEFLIYFQGNSAPDKSGLPSDRFSAERTGGSVSTLTIQRTQQEDSAVYLCASTPGLLSYNEQFFGPGTRLTVL.

The CDR3: CASSKLQGYYEQYF. The CDR3 nucleotides read TGTGCCAGCAGCAAACTACAGGGATACTACGAGCAGTACTTC. The gene calls are TRBV7-8 and TRBJ2-7, with TRBD1 as a possible D gene (6 bases). The CDR3 runs 14 residues. Trimming stripped 5 bases from V and 3 bases from J, with 14 bases between. Germline loops: CDR1 SGHVS, CDR2 FQNEAQ.

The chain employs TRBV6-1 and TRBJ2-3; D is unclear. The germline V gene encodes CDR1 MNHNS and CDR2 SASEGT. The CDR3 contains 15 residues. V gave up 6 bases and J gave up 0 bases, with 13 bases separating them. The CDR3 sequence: CASSPQPSSTDTQYF. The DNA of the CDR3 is TGTGCCAGCAGCCCGCAACCCTCTAGCACAGATACGCAGTATTTT.

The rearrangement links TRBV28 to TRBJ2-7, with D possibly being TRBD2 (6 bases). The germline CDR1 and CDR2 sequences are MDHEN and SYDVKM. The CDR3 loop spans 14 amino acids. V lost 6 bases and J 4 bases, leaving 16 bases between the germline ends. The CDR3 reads CASSPLGGIYEQYF. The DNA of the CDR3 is TGTGCCAGCAGCCCCCTTGGCGGGATTTACGAGCAGTACTTC.

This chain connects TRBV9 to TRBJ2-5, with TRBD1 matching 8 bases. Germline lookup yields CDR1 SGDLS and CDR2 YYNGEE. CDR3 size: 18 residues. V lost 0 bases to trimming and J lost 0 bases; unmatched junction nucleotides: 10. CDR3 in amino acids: CASSVGRVDRGNQETQYF. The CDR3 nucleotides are TGTGCCAGCAGCGTAGGTCGGGTAGACAGGGGAAACCAAGAGACCCAGTACTTC.

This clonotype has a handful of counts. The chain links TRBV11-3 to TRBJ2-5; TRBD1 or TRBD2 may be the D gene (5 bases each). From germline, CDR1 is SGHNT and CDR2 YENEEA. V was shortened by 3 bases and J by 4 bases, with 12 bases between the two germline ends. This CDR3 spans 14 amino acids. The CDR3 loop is CASSFEGRGETQYF. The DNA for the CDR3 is TGTGCCAGCAGCTTCGAGGGAAGGGGAGAGACCCAGTACTTC.

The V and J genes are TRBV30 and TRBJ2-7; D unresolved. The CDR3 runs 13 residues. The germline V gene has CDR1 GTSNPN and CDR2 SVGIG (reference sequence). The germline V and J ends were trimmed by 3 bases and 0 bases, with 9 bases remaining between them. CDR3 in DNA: TGTGCCTGGAGCCCCCTAAGCTCCTACGAGCAGTACTTC. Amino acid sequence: CAWSPLSSYEQYF.

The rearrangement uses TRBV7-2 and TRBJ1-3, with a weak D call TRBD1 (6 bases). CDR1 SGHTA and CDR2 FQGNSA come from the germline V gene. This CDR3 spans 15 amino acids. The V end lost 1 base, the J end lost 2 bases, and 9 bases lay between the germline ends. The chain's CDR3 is CASSLGGTTGNTIYF. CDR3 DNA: TGTGCCAGCAGCTTAGGCGGGACAACTGGAAACACCATATATTTT.

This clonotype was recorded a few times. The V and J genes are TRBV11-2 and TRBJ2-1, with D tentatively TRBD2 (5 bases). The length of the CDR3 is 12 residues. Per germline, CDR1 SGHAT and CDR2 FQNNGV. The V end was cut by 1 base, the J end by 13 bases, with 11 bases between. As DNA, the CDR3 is TGTGCCAGCAGCTTAGGGACCGGAGGTCAGTTCTTC. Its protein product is CASSLGTGGQFF.

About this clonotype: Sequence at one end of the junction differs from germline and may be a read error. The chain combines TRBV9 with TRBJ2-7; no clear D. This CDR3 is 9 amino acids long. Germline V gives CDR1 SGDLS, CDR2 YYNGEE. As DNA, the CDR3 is TGTGCCAGCAGCGTCTACTTGGATTTC. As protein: CASSVYLDF.

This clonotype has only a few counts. The CDR3 DNA reads as TGTGCCAGCAGTCCGTGGAGCGGGGAGCTGTTTTTT. It encodes CASSPWSGELFF. The chain couples TRBV12-3 or TRBV12-4 to TRBJ2-2; no clear D gene. The CDR3 spans 12 residues. V was cut by 5 bases and J by 7 bases, with 8 bases left in between.

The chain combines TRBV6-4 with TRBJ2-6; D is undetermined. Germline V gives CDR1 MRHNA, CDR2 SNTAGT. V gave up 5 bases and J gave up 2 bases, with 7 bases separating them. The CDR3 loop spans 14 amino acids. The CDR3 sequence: CASSIAAGANVLTF. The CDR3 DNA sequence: TGTGCCAGCAGTATTGCCGCTGGGGCCAACGTCCTGACTTTC.

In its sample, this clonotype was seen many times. The CDR3 reads CASSPVPDTQYF. Written as DNA, the CDR3 is TGTGCCAGCTCACCTGTCCCAGATACGCAGTATTTT. The chain recombines TRBV7-2 with TRBJ2-3; D gene uncertain. Germline V gene sequence: CDR1 SGHTA, CDR2 FQGNSA. CDR3 length: 12 residues. V gave up 8 bases and J gave up 4 bases, with 10 bases separating them.

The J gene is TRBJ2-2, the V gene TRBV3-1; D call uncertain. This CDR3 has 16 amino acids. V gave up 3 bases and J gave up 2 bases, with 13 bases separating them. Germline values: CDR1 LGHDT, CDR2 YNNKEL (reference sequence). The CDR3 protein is CASSHSGRRNTGELFF. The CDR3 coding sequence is TGTGCCAGCAGCCACTCTGGACGGAGAAACACCGGGGAGCTGTTTTTT.

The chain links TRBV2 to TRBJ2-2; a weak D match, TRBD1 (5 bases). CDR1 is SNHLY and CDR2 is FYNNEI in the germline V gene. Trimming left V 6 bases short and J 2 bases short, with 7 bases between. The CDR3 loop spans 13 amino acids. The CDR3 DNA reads TGTGCCAGCAGACAGGAAAACACCGGGGAGCTGTTTTTT. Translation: CASRQENTGELFF. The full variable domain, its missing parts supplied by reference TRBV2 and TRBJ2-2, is EPEVTQTPSHQVTQMGQEVILRCVPISNHLYFYWYRQILGQKVEFLVSFYNNEISEKSEIFDDQFSVERPDGSNFTLKIRSTKLEDSAMYFCASRQENTGELFFGEGSRLTVL.

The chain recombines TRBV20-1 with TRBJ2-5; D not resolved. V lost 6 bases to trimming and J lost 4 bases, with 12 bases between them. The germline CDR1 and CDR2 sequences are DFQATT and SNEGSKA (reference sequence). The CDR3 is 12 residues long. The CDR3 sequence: CSATSPTETQYF. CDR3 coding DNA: TGCAGTGCCACCAGCCCGACAGAGACCCAGTACTTC.

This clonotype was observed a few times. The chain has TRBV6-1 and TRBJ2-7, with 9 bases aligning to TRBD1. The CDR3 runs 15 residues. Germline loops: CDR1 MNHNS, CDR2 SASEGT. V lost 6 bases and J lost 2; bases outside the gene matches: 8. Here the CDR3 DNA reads TGTGCCAGCAGCAGCGAGAGACAGGGGGCCTACGAGCAGTACTTC. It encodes CASSSERQGAYEQYF.

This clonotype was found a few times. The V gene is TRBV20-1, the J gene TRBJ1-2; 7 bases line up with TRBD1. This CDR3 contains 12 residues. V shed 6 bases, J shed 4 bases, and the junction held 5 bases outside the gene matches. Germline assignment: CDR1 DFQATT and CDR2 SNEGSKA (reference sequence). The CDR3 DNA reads TGCAGTGCCGCCGGGGACAGCTATGGCTACACCTTC. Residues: CSAAGDSYGYTF.

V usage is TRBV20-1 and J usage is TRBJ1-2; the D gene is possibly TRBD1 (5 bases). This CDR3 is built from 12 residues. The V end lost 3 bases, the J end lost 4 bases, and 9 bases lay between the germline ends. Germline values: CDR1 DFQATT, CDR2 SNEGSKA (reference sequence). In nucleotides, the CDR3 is TGCAGTGCTAGGGGGGGGATCTATGGCTACACCTTC. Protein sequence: CSARGGIYGYTF.

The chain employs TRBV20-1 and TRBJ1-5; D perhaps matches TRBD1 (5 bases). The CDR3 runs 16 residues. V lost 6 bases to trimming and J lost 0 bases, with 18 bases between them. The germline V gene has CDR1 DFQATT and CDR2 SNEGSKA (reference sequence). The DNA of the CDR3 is TGCAGTGCCCGTGCCCCGGGACGGAATAGCAATCAGCCCCAGCATTTT. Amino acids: CSARAPGRNSNQPQHF.

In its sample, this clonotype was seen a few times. The CDR3 region is CSASGLGGGELFF. CDR3 DNA sequence: TGCAGTGCTAGTGGCCTTGGGGGCGGGGAGCTGTTTTTT. The chain combines TRBV20-1 with TRBJ2-2, with D tentatively TRBD1 or TRBD2 (5 bases each). Germline V CDR1 and CDR2: DFQATT, SNEGSKA (reference sequence). The CDR3 consists of 13 residues. Trimming stripped 3 bases from V and 7 bases from J, with 12 bases between.

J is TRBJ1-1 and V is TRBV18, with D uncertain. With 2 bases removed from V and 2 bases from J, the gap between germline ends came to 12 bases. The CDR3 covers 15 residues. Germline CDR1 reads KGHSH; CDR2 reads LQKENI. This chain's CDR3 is CASSPERASNTEAFF. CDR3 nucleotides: TGTGCCAGCTCACCAGAGCGAGCCAGCAACACTGAAGCTTTCTTT.

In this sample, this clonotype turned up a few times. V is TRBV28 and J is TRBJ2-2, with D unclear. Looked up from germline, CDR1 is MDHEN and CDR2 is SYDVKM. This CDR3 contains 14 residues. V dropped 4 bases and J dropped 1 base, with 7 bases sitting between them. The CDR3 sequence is CASSSPGNTGELFF. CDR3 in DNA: TGTGCCAGCAGTTCGCCGGGGAACACCGGGGAGCTGTTTTTT.

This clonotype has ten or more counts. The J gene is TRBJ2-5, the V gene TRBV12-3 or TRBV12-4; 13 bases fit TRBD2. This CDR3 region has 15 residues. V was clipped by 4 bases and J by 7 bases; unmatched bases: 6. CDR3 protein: CASSYGTSGKGTQYF. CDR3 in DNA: TGTGCCAGCAGTTATGGGACTAGCGGGAAGGGGACCCAGTACTTC.

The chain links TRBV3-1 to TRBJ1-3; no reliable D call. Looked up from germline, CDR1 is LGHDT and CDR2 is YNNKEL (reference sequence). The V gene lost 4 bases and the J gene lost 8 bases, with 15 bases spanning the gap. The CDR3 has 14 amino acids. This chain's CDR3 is CASSPQVIGDTIYF. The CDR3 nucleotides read TGTGCCAGCAGCCCTCAGGTCATAGGAGACACCATATATTTT.

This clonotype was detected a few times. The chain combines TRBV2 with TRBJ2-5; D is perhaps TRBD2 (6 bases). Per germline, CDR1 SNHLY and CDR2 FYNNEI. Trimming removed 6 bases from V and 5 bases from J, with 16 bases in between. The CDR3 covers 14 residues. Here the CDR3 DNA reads TGTGCCAGCAGAGGGGACTGGGCGGGCGAGACCCAGTACTTC. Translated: CASRGDWAGETQYF.

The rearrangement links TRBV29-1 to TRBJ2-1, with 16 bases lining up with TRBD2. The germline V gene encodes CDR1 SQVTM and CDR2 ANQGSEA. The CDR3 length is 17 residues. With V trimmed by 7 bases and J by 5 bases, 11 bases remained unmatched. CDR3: CSGGGTSGRVRHNEQFF. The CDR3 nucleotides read TGCAGCGGCGGTGGGACTAGCGGGAGGGTAAGGCACAATGAGCAGTTCTTC.

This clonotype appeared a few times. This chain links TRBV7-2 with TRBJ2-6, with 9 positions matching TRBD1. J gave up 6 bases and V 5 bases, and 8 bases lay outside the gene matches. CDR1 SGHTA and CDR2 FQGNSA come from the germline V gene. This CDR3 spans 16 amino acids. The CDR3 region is CASSPTRDREANVLTF. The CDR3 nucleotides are TGTGCCAGCAGCCCTACGAGGGACAGGGAGGCCAACGTCCTGACTTTC.